One and the same sample provided the 9 T cell receptor beta chains below, sequenced in a study of CD8 T cells in Susac syndrome. RNA totalling about 0.5 to 1 ug underwent reverse transcription with random hexamers. MiXCR was run by TCRdb on the immunoSEQ multiplex PCR reads, yielding one entry per CDR3 protein. The sample holds a few hundred thousand distinct CDR3 sequences, 95% seen once. Sequences were obtained from CD4+ T cells from PBMCs. The receptors come from a human donor with multiple sclerosis.

V is TRBV7-9 and J is TRBJ1-6; TRBD1 aligns across 9 bases. CDR3 length: 17 amino acids. V dropped 5 bases and J dropped 7; count of bases not matched to a gene: 12. CDR1 SEHNR and CDR2 FQNEAQ come from the germline V gene (reference sequence). The CDR3 nucleotides are TGTGCCAGCAGCGCTACAGGGGGCTGGGCGAGGAATTCACCCCTCCACTTT. Protein: CASSATGGWARNSPLHF.

This chain uses TRBV3-1 with TRBJ2-3, with D unclear. This CDR3 comprises 14 residues. Trimming took 5 bases from V and 4 from J, leaving 13 bases between them. Germline values: CDR1 LGHDT, CDR2 YNNKEL (reference sequence). CDR3 nucleotides: TGTGCCAGCAGCGCGTCGGATGGCGCAGATACGCAGTATTTT. It translates to CASSASDGADTQYF.

This chain links TRBV27 with TRBJ1-1; D possibly corresponds to TRBD1 (5 bases). Germline V CDR1 and CDR2: MNHEY, SMNVEV (reference sequence). The CDR3 covers 14 residues. Trimming stripped 6 bases from V and 1 base from J, with 12 bases between. The chain's CDR3 is CASSLGGANTEAFF. In DNA, the CDR3 is TGTGCCAGCAGCCTAGGTGGGGCGAACACTGAAGCTTTCTTT.

This chain joins TRBV12-3 or TRBV12-4 and TRBJ1-5, with a tentative D call TRBD1 (6 bases). Trimming shortened V by 3 bases and J by 6 bases, and 12 bases separated the two germline ends. The CDR3 totals 14 residues. The CDR3: CASSLNREAQPQHF. The CDR3 bases are TGTGCCAGCAGTTTGAACAGGGAGGCTCAGCCCCAGCATTTT.

The rearrangement joins TRBV12-5 to TRBJ2-3, with TRBD2 matching 14 bases. In germline, CDR1 is LGHNT, CDR2 FRNRAP. J was trimmed by 5 bases and V by 6 bases; bases with no gene match: 7. This CDR3 has 16 amino acids. DNA for the CDR3: TGTGCTAGTGGCCCCGGACTAGCGGGAGGATTAGATACGCAGTATTTT. It translates to CASGPGLAGGLDTQYF.

This clonotype was seen a single time. The V gene is TRBV7-8, the J gene TRBJ1-2; D perhaps matches TRBD1 (5 bases). CDR1 is SGHVS and CDR2 is FQNEAQ in the germline V gene. V lost 1 base and J 9 bases, leaving 9 bases between the germline ends. The CDR3 loop spans 12 amino acids. CDR3 in amino acids: CASSLDRMRYTF. CDR3 DNA sequence: TGTGCCAGCAGCTTAGACAGGATGCGCTACACCTTC. Full variable domain (missing parts from reference TRBV7-8 and TRBJ1-2): GAGVSQSPRYKVAKRGQDVALRCDPISGHVSLFWYQQALGQGPEFLTYFQNEAQLDKSGLPSDRFFAERPEGSVSTLKIQRTQQEDSAVYLCASSLDRMRYTFGSGTRLTVV.

CDR3 protein: CSAATTQSSYEQYF. CDR3 sequence (DNA): TGCAGTGCCGCAACCACTCAGTCCTCCTACGAGCAGTACTTC. The chain employs TRBV20-1 and TRBJ2-7; D unclear. This CDR3 has 14 amino acids. Germline V gives CDR1 DFQATT, CDR2 SNEGSKA (reference sequence). The V and J ends lost 6 bases and 0 bases respectively, with 15 bases between them.

The rearrangement joins TRBV3-1 to TRBJ2-3; a weak D match, TRBD2 (5 bases). V lost 0 bases and J lost 6, with 7 bases in between. CDR1 and CDR2 (germline): LGHDT, YNNKEL (reference sequence). This CDR3 has 13 residues. CDR3 nucleotide sequence: TGTGCCAGCAGCCAAGATCGAGGGGATACGCAGTATTTT. It specifies CASSQDRGDTQYF.

The chain employs TRBV21-1 and TRBJ2-1. TRBV21-1 is flagged as a pseudogene. The CDR3 length is 17 residues. The CDR3 reads CASSKPTAKSPNNEQFF. In DNA, the CDR3 is TGTGCCAGCAGCAAACCGACAGCAAAATCCCCAAACAATGAGCAGTTCTTC.